This T cell receptor beta chain was recovered during a study of T cells in Graves' hyperthyroidism and ophthalmopathy (dated by TCRdb to 2018 to 2020). About the investigation overall: Peripheral blood was collected at initial diagnosis, before any treatment. TCR V-J signatures able to tell the groups apart were searched for in a discovery cohort of more than 90 patients, of whom more than 40 had Graves' ophthalmopathy and roughly 59 had stable Graves' hyperthyroidism. Whether ophthalmopathy could be predicted prospectively was tested in an independent validation cohort made up of 18 to 20 hyperthyroidism patients plus 17 patients who later progressed to ophthalmopathy. For training and testing, the 80 to 100 patients in the discovery cohort were randomly divided in a 7:3 ratio. In addition, the study compared T-cell repertoires in thyroid tissue and in blood from six Graves' hyperthyroidism patients. After blood sampling, hyperthyroidism patients were treated with methimazole at a starting dose of 30 mg daily, and ophthalmopathy patients were treated with high-dose intravenous methylprednisolone. According to the paper, TCR Vbeta CDR3 sequencing was carried out on 135 peripheral blood samples, which came from approximately 43 ophthalmopathy, 70 to 80 hyperthyroidism and approximately 17 progressor patients. Paper-wide results and their limitations: Ophthalmopathy was separated from stable hyperthyroidism by a 13 V-J signature model, with 87.88% sensitivity and roughly 81% specificity obtained in cross-validation and 80%/75% obtained in testing. In validation, progression to ophthalmopathy was predicted by the model with nearly 71% sensitivity and under 85% specificity, a median of roughly 6 months before onset. No statistical method was used to set the sample size in advance, and investigators knew the group allocation. Blood samples also contained most of the expanded thyroid clonotypes (frequency above 0.001), which suggests that blood repertoires may reflect thyroid immune responses.

In the germline V gene, CDR1 corresponds to WSHSY and CDR2 to SAAADI. From its cysteine to its phenylalanine, the CDR3 spans 12 amino acids. Of all the DNA, just the CDR3 is kept, 36 bases in frame from base 1. The V end loses 5 bases and the J end loses 0 bases, and a stretch of 5 bases separates them. In the ophthalmopathy patients, disease was moderately to severely active, with a Clinical Activity Score of 3 or more, a NOSPECS grade of 4 or more, and a duration of less than 3 months. Exclusion was applied to patients with uncontrolled infections, other autoimmune diseases, pregnancy or lactation. Diagnoses relied on clinical symptoms, serum thyroxine and TRAb, thyroid ultrasound and orbital computed tomography. PBMCs were separated from roughly 10 ml of fresh peripheral blood using Ficoll-Paque density gradient centrifugation. Total RNA was extracted with Trizol reagent, and quality was checked on an Agilent 2100 Bioanalyzer.

This clonotype was seen at least ten times. The antigen it binds to is not known. No much larger clone is present one base from it, and per-base qualities are unavailable. Amplification of TCR beta CDR3 regions was carried out from RNA transcripts. The TCR CDR3 was subjected to a first round of RT-PCR using the HTBI primer set and the Qiagen OneStep RT-PCR kit. Libraries were constructed in a second round of multiplex PCR, after which size selection and purification were performed. Sequencing of the libraries was done on an Illumina HiSeq2000 using paired-end 100 bp reads. On the authors' methods: SOAPnuke was used to process the raw data, throwing out any read that contained adapters or uncalled bases, had a mean Phred below 15, or lacked an exact constant-primer or identifier match. COPE v1.2.5 was used to merge the high-quality paired reads, and each unique nucleotide sequence was defined as a clonotype. MiTCR v1.1 was used to align clonotypes to the IMGT TRBV, TRBD and TRBJ reference segments. The analysis included only V-J combinations with a frequency above 0.0001, which together covered around 99% of the repertoires. A TCS score was defined as the ratio between F50 (clonal expansion) and ExV (chaos), using BLOSUM62-based TCRdist between CDR3 peptides within each V-J. Welch's t-statistics and random forest reduced several hundred V-J features to roughly 13, which were used in a naive Bayes classifier (R e1071). Starting from the raw public reads, TCRdb applied fastp trimming at Q25, assembled clones with MiXCR and retained in-frame beta chains. Merged by CDR3 protein, the rows form single entries marked with the most common genes and DNA. The V and J calls, along with clone size, are taken from TCRdb and not from the paper's own processing. The sample table contains a few hundred thousand distinct CDR3 sequences; only one count was recorded for approximately 18% of them. About 16% of the sample belongs to the ten largest clones.

The sequence is built from TRBV10-2 and TRBJ2-7, with the D gene call left open. The sequencing sample was made of blood. This receptor was taken from a woman aged 40 to 55 with Graves' ophthalmopathy. The CDR3 protein is CASSISSYEQYF. In nucleotide form, the sequence is TGCGCCAGCAGTATTAGCTCCTACGAGCAGTACTTC.